The 20 T cell receptor beta chains below come from one sample, sequenced in a study of cytomegalovirus exposure and HLA in healthy donors. PCR used 60 Vbeta primers and 13 Jbeta primers. Clones were read by immunoSEQ multiplex PCR, and TCRdb kept only the in-frame ones, dropping some. The top ten hold approximately 2.5% of the sample, which has fewer than 130,000 clones, 60% to 80% seen once. Sequencing was done on a sample of PBMCs. All receptors derive from a man aged 50-59 years in good health and CMV-seropositive.

The chain links TRBV11-2 to TRBJ2-7; 13 positions match TRBD2. CDR1 and CDR2 from the germline V gene are SGHAT and FQNNGV. V lost 5 bases and J lost 2; bases outside the gene matches: 6. The CDR3 consists of 16 residues. CDR3 nucleotide sequence: TGTGCCAGCAGCAGGACTAGCGGGAGCTCACCCTACGAGCAGTACTTC. Protein: CASSRTSGSSPYEQYF.

The chain carries TRBV7-6 and TRBJ2-2; D unclear. There are 17 residues in the CDR3. CDR1 and CDR2 from the germline V gene are SGHVS and FNYEAQ. The ends were cut back, 6 bases at V and 4 bases at J, with 21 bases in the middle. For the CDR3, the DNA is TGTGCCAGCAGTCCATCGCGTGTGAGTCCCCGCACCGGGGAGCTGTTTTTT. Translated: CASSPSRVSPRTGELFF.

The rearrangement joins TRBV5-4 to TRBJ1-2; possibly TRBD1 for D (6 bases). Germline CDR1 SGHNT, CDR2 YYREEE (reference sequence). This CDR3 has 14 amino acids. DNA for the CDR3: TGTGCTTACCAACGAGGGGGGGCTAACTATGGCTACACCTTC. It is translated as CAYQRGGANYGYTF.

The chain couples TRBV7-2 to TRBJ2-7; no clear D. CDR1 SGHTA and CDR2 FQGNSA come from the germline V gene. With 5 bases removed from V and 3 bases from J, the gap between germline ends came to 17 bases. CDR3 length: 15 residues. CDR3 sequence: CASSPPLAADYEQYF. CDR3 in DNA: TGTGCCAGCAGCCCCCCGCTGGCGGCGGACTACGAGCAGTACTTC. Full variable domain (missing parts from reference TRBV7-2 and TRBJ2-7): GAGVSQSPSNKVTEKGKDVELRCDPISGHTALYWYRQSLGQGLEFLIYFQGNSAPDKSGLPSDRFSAERTGGSVSTLTIQRTQQEDSAVYLCASSPPLAADYEQYFGPGTRLTVT.

This clone was counted only a few times. The gene calls are TRBV6-6 and TRBJ2-7; D perhaps matches TRBD1 (6 bases). This CDR3 spans 14 amino acids. V was trimmed by 2 bases and J by 4 bases, leaving 12 bases between them. Germline V gene sequence: CDR1 MNHNY, CDR2 SVGAGI (reference sequence). The DNA for the CDR3 is TGTGCCAGCAGTTACGAGGCAGGGGAATACGAGCAGTACTTC. Translating it yields CASSYEAGEYEQYF.

The chain couples TRBV15 to TRBJ2-5; 8 nucleotides agree with TRBD2. From germline, CDR1 is LNHNV and CDR2 YYDKDF (reference sequence). The CDR3 spans 15 residues. V was clipped by 5 bases and J by 3 bases; unmatched bases: 8. Here the CDR3 reads CATSPRSGTKETQYF. CDR3 nucleotides: TGTGCCACCAGCCCCCGTAGCGGGACAAAAGAGACCCAGTACTTC.

There are a few counts of this clone. The sample contains more than one DNA sequence encoding this CDR3. The genes are TRBV11-2 and TRBJ2-5; maybe TRBD2 (5 bases). V lost 1 base and J lost 3, with 6 bases in between. CDR1 is SGHAT and CDR2 is FQNNGV in the germline V gene. The CDR3 runs to 13 residues. The CDR3 nucleotides are TGTGCCAGCAGCTTAGGGGAGAAAGAGACCCAGTACTTC. Amino acid sequence: CASSLGEKETQYF.

This rearrangement joins TRBV7-8 to TRBJ1-2, with TRBD1 identical over 7 bases. V shed 5 bases, J shed 4 bases, and the junction held 10 bases outside the gene matches. This CDR3 has 15 amino acids. Germline CDR1 reads SGHVS; CDR2 reads FQNEAQ. CDR3 nucleotides: TGTGCCAGCAGCCCATTAAGGGGGCGAGGCTATGGCTACACCTTC. This encodes CASSPLRGRGYGYTF.

In nucleotides, the CDR3 is TGTGCCAGCAGCTTATCTGGCGGGTATTCCTACAATGAGCAGTTCTTC. Amino acid sequence: CASSLSGGYSYNEQFF. V and J are TRBV7-3 and TRBJ2-1, with D maybe TRBD2 (5 bases). The CDR3 covers 16 residues. Trimming took off 2 bases at V and 1 base at J, with 12 bases between the two ends. The germline V gene encodes CDR1 SGHTA and CDR2 FQGTGA.

The gene calls are TRBV4-2 and TRBJ2-7; D may be TRBD2 (6 bases). This CDR3 region has 16 residues. V lost 5 bases, J lost 0 bases, and 17 bases lay in between. Germline V gene data show CDR1 as LGHNA and CDR2 as YNFKEQ. The CDR3 sequence: CASSTSRDSLSYEQYF. DNA for the CDR3: TGTGCCAGCAGCACTTCCCGGGACTCCCTCTCCTACGAGCAGTACTTC.

Worth noting for this clone: The same CDR3 is also encoded by other DNA sequences in this sample. The chain has TRBV5-1 and TRBJ2-1, with TRBD2 identical over 8 bases. After removal of 0 bases from V and 9 bases from J, the junction contained 11 bases not matched to a gene. Germline lookup yields CDR1 SGHRS and CDR2 YFSETQ. This CDR3 comprises 16 residues. CDR3 nucleotide sequence: TGCGCCAGCAGCTTGGAAGGGACTAGGATTGGTGGTGAGCAGTTCTTC. This codes for CASSLEGTRIGGEQFF.

This clone appeared a single time. CDR3 DNA: TGTGCCATCAGTAAGACTACTGACAGGGTTACGAACACTGAAGCTTTCTTT. Protein: CAISKTTDRVTNTEAFF. This chain links TRBV10-3 with TRBJ1-1; 7 positions match TRBD1. V trimming: 5 bases; J trimming: 1 base; junction bases outside the gene matches: 13. Germline CDR1 ENHRY, CDR2 SYGVKD. The CDR3 totals 17 residues.

This sequence joins TRBV10-3 and TRBJ2-1, with TRBD2 matching over 14 bases. This CDR3 has 17 residues. V shed 6 bases, J shed 3 bases, and the junction held 7 bases outside the gene matches. Germline V gene lookup returns CDR1 ENHRY and CDR2 SYGVKD. CDR3 coding DNA: TGTGCCATCAGGGGGACTAGCGGGAGTCTAGACTACAATGAGCAGTTCTTC. Protein sequence: CAIRGTSGSLDYNEQFF.

This clone came up a few times. The chain carries TRBV7-9 and TRBJ1-2; D remains ambiguous. V lost 4 bases and J 2 bases, leaving 14 bases between the germline ends. The CDR3 is 15 amino acids. CDR1 and CDR2 (germline): SEHNR, FQNEAQ (reference sequence). The CDR3 region has the DNA TGTGCCAGCAGCTCCCTCCGACCAGGCAACTATGGCTACACCTTC. Encoded protein: CASSSLRPGNYGYTF.

The rearrangement links TRBV4-1 to TRBJ2-2, with D perhaps matching TRBD2 (6 bases). Germline V gene data show CDR1 as MGHRA and CDR2 as YSYEKL. V lost 0 bases and J 0 bases, leaving 11 bases between the germline ends. There are 17 residues in the CDR3. CDR3 nucleotides: TGCGCCAGCAGCCAAGATGGGAGACTAGCGAACACCGGGGAGCTGTTTTTT. This translates into CASSQDGRLANTGELFF.

This clone was detected a few times. The chain has TRBV5-6 and TRBJ1-3, with D possibly matching TRBD1 (5 bases). The V gene lost 5 bases and the J gene lost 3 bases, with 15 bases spanning the gap. CDR1 is SGHDT, CDR2 YYEEEE, per germline. The CDR3 totals 15 residues. This CDR3 reads CASSRRGRVGNTIYF. The CDR3 DNA reads TGTGCCAGCAGTAGGAGGGGCAGGGTTGGAAACACCATATATTTT.

The count of this clone is one. The V gene is TRBV28, the J gene TRBJ1-5; TRBD1 matches 7 bases. The CDR3 length is 13 residues. The ends lost 5 bases at V and 7 bases at J; junction bases unmatched: 5. Per the germline V gene, CDR1 is MDHEN and CDR2 is SYDVKM. CDR3 in amino acids: CASSLTGVQPQHF. The CDR3 DNA is TGTGCCAGCAGTCTAACAGGGGTGCAGCCCCAGCATTTT.

The chain combines TRBV6-1 with TRBJ1-2; D uncertain. The CDR3 spans 15 residues. Germline assignment: CDR1 MNHNS and CDR2 SASEGT. The V end was cut by 7 bases, the J end by 2 bases, with 17 bases between. The chain's CDR3 is CASTLFGRANYGYTF. The CDR3 nucleotides read TGTGCCAGCACCCTATTCGGGCGGGCAAACTATGGCTACACCTTC.

J is TRBJ1-6 and V is TRBV5-1, with 11 bases that match TRBD1. The CDR3 totals 15 residues. With 0 bases clipped from V and 9 bases from J, the junction kept 2 bases outside the gene matches. Germline values: CDR1 SGHRS, CDR2 YFSETQ. The CDR3 loop reads CASSLAGTGGSPLHF. The CDR3 DNA reads as TGCGCCAGCAGCTTGGCCGGGACAGGGGGTTCACCCCTCCACTTT.

This clone was counted between two and nine times. This rearrangement joins TRBV9 to TRBJ1-1; 7 positions agree with TRBD1. Germline trimming cut 4 bases from V and 3 bases from J; bases unmatched to any gene: 3. This CDR3 has 13 residues. The V gene's germline CDR1 is SGDLS and CDR2 YYNGEE. CDR3 DNA: TGTGCCAGCAGCCGGGGACAGTACACTGAAGCTTTCTTT. Translated: CASSRGQYTEAFF. Supplemented by reference TRBV9 and TRBJ1-1, the full variable domain reads DSGVTQTPKHLITATGQRVTLRCSPRSGDLSVYWYQQSLDQGLQFLIQYYNGEERAKGNILERFSAQQFPDLHSELNLSSLELGDSALYFCASSRGQYTEAFFGQGTRLTVV.